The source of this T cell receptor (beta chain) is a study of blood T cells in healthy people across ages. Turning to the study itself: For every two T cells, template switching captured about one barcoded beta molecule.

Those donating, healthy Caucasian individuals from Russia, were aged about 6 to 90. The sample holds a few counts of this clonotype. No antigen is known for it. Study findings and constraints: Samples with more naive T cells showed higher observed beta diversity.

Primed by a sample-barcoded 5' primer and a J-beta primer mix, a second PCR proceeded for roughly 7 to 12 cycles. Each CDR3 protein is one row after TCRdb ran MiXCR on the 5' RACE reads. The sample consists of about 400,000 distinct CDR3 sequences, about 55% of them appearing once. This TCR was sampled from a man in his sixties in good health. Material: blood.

The CDR3 loop reads CSARVPGGGQETQYF. The CDR3 nucleotides are TGCAGTGCTAGAGTCCCAGGGGGGGGCCAAGAGACCCAGTACTTC. The V call is TRBV20-1, the J call TRBJ2-5; D may be TRBD1 or TRBD2 (7 bases each). V lost 1 base, J lost 1 base, and 13 bases lay in between. The CDR3 consists of 15 residues. The germline V gene encodes CDR1 DFQATT and CDR2 SNEGSKA (reference sequence).